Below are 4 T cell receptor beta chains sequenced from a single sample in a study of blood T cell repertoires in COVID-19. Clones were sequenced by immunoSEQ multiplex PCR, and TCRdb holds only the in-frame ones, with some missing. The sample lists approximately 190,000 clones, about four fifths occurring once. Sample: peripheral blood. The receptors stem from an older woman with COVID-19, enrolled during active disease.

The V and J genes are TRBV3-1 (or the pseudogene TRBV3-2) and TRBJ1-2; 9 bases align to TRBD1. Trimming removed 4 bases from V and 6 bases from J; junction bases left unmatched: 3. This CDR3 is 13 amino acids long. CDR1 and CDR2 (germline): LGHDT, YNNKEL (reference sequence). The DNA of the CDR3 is TGTGCCAGCAGCCTTCGACAGGGGGATGGCTACACCTTC. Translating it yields CASSLRQGDGYTF.

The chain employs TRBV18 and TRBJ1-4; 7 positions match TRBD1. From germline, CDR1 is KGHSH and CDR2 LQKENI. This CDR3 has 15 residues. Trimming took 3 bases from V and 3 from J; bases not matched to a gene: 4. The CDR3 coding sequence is TGTGCCAGCTCACCGCAGGGGACAGCTAATGAAAAACTGTTTTTT. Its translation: CASSPQGTANEKLFF.

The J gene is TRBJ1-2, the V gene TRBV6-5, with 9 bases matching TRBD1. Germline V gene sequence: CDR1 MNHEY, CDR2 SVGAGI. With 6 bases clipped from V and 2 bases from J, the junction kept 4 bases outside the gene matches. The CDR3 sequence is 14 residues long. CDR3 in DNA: TGTGCCAGCAGCCGGGACAGGGACAACTATGGCTACACCTTC. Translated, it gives CASSRDRDNYGYTF.

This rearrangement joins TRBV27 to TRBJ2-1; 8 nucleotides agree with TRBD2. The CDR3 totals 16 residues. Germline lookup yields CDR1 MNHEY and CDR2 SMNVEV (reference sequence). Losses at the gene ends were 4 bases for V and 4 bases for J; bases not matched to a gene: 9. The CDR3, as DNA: TGTGCCAGCAGTTCCTCAGCGGGAGTCCGATACAATGAGCAGTTCTTC. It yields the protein CASSSSAGVRYNEQFF.